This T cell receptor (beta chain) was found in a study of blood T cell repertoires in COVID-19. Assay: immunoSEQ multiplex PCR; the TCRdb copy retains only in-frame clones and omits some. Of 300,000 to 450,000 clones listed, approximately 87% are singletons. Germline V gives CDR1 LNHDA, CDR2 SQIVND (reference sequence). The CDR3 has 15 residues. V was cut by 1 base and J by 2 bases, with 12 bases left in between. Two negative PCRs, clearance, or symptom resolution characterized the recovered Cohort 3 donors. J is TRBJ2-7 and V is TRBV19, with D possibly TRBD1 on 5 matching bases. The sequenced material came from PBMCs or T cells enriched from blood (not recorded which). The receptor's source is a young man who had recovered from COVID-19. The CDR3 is CASSIARQPAYEQYF. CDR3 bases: TGTGCCAGTAGTATAGCGCGACAGCCAGCCTACGAGCAGTACTTC.